The 8 T cell receptor beta chains listed next were all sequenced from one sample in a study of T cell repertoires in aging, cancer and after chemotherapy. Multiplex touch-down PCR with TRB-A/B primers amplified rearranged V-D-J TRB sequences. In TCRdb, the multiplex PCR reads were re-called with MiXCR into one record per CDR3 protein. The sample has thousands of distinct CDR3 sequences; less than 40% are singletons. TCR beta rearrangements were amplified from peripheral blood genomic DNA. The source material was blood. Every receptor here comes from a human donor in good health.

The chain is built from TRBV12-3 or TRBV12-4 and TRBJ2-7; TRBD2 matches 7 bases. Trimming took 2 bases from V and 0 from J; bases not matched to a gene: 7. The CDR3 is 16 residues long. The CDR3 loop is CASSLWGRASSYEQYF. The CDR3 nucleotides read TGTGCCAGCAGTTTATGGGGGAGGGCGAGCTCCTACGAGCAGTACTTC.

The chain couples TRBV6-4 to TRBJ2-2; D may be TRBD2 (5 bases). Germline assignment: CDR1 MRHNA and CDR2 SNTAGT. V dropped 5 bases and J dropped 4 bases, with 5 bases sitting between them. This CDR3 comprises 12 residues. CDR3 nucleotides: TGTGCCAGCAGTAGCGGCACCGGGGAGCTGTTTTTT. Translation: CASSSGTGELFF.

J is TRBJ2-7 and V is TRBV19; the match to TRBD2 covers 7 bases. CDR3 length: 14 residues. The V and J ends lost 6 bases and 2 bases, in that order; junction bases with no gene match: 7. In germline, CDR1 is LNHDA, CDR2 SQIVND (reference sequence). For the CDR3, the DNA is TGTGCCAGTAGGGCGCTGGGAGGGGCCTACGAGCAGTACTTC. Protein product: CASRALGGAYEQYF.

This clonotype was observed a few times. The chain employs TRBV19 and TRBJ1-5; the D is unclear. V was pared by 7 bases and J by 6 bases, with 19 bases between. This CDR3 has 15 residues. The V gene's germline CDR1 is LNHDA and CDR2 SQIVND (reference sequence). The CDR3 spells CASTQSIGFPQPQHF. The DNA of the CDR3 is TGTGCCAGTACCCAGTCAATCGGGTTTCCTCAGCCCCAGCATTTT.

This clonotype was picked up a small number of times. The chain is built from TRBV6-2 or TRBV6-3 and TRBJ2-3; 14 positions agree with TRBD2. Germline trimming cut 6 bases from V and 5 bases from J; bases unmatched to any gene: 4. CDR1 is MNHEY, CDR2 SVGEGT, per germline. CDR3 size: 15 residues. The CDR3 loop reads CASRPGLAGVDTQYF. DNA of the CDR3: TGTGCCAGCAGACCGGGACTAGCGGGAGTAGATACGCAGTATTTT.

The chain combines TRBV24-1 with TRBJ2-7, with unresolved D. Trimming left V 5 bases short and J 0 bases short, with 7 bases between. The CDR3 has 13 amino acids. Per germline, CDR1 KGHDR and CDR2 SFDVKD. CDR3 protein: CATSAPGSYEQYF. The CDR3 coding sequence is TGTGCCACCAGTGCCCCAGGCTCCTACGAGCAGTACTTC.

The chain joins TRBV12-3 or TRBV12-4 to TRBJ2-7, with 8 bases identical to TRBD2. This CDR3 is built from 14 residues. V shed 5 bases and J 0 bases; nucleotides not matched to a gene: 3. Written as DNA, the CDR3 is TGTGCCAGCAGTAACAGCGGGAGCTCCTACGAGCAGTACTTC. Amino acids: CASSNSGSSYEQYF.

The rearrangement joins TRBV20-1 to TRBJ1-6; tentative D call: TRBD1 (5 bases). This CDR3 comprises 14 residues. From germline, CDR1 is DFQATT and CDR2 SNEGSKA (reference sequence). Trimming stripped 3 bases from V and 11 bases from J, with 17 bases between. CDR3 nucleotides: TGCAGTGCTAGCCCCCCGGGGGAGGCTACACCCCTCCACTTT. Its protein product is CSASPPGEATPLHF.